This entry lists 26 T cell receptor beta chains sequenced from one sample in a study of early stage breast cancer tumors. The repertoire was sequenced with immunoSEQ multiplex PCR; TCRdb's copy has only in-frame clones and lacks some. The sample shows tens of thousands of clones, 60% to 80% of them seen only once. Material: breast tumor tissue. The receptors stem from a person in their thirties with breast cancer.

The chain's CDR3 is CASSITDLTEAFF. CDR3 bases: TGTGCCAGTAGTATCACAGACCTCACTGAAGCTTTCTTT. The rearrangement uses TRBV19 and TRBJ1-1; D gene uncertain. Germline lookup yields CDR1 LNHDA and CDR2 SQIVND (reference sequence). CDR3 size: 13 residues. Deletions cut 3 bases from V and 4 bases from J, with 9 bases between.

V is TRBV19 and J is TRBJ1-1, with D maybe TRBD1 (6 bases). V lost 8 bases, J lost 2 bases, and 15 bases lay in between. This CDR3 comprises 14 residues. Germline-derived CDR1 and CDR2 are LNHDA and SQIVND (reference sequence). The chain's CDR3 is CASQVGGHNTEAFF. The DNA for the CDR3 is TGTGCCAGTCAGGTGGGGGGACACAACACTGAAGCTTTCTTT.

J is TRBJ2-3 and V is TRBV19; 9 bases are a match to TRBD2. With 3 bases clipped from V and 4 bases from J, the junction kept 8 bases outside the gene matches. This CDR3 is built from 16 residues. From germline, CDR1 is LNHDA and CDR2 SQIVND (reference sequence). The CDR3 is CASSIRLAGRSDTQYF. The CDR3 DNA is TGTGCCAGTAGTATTCGCCTAGCGGGACGTTCAGATACGCAGTATTTT.

This chain connects TRBV30 to TRBJ2-1, with TRBD2 identical over 7 bases. The CDR3 is made up of 13 amino acids. Germline loops: CDR1 GTSNPN, CDR2 SVGIG (reference sequence). V shed 4 bases and J 9 bases; nucleotides not matched to a gene: 9. The CDR3 region has the DNA TGTGCCTGGACTAGCGGAGGTTCTGGTGAGCAGTTCTTC. Its translation: CAWTSGGSGEQFF.

This CDR3 is CASSLALAGRGTDTQYF. CDR3 DNA: TGTGCCAGCAGCTTAGCTTTGGCGGGAAGGGGCACAGATACGCAGTATTTT. This sequence joins TRBV7-2 and TRBJ2-3; D may be TRBD2 (6 bases). This CDR3 contains 17 residues. Germline V gives CDR1 SGHTA, CDR2 FQGNSA. Trimming took off 0 bases at V and 1 base at J, with 14 bases between the two ends.

The chain couples TRBV6-5 to TRBJ1-3; possible D gene TRBD1, 5 bases. Germline-derived CDR1 and CDR2 are MNHEY and SVGAGI. The CDR3 spans 16 residues. The V end lost 4 bases, the J end lost 4 bases, and 17 bases lay between the germline ends. CDR3 nucleotide sequence: TGTGCCAGCAGTTCTATGACAGTCGGGGGGGGAAACACCATATATTTT. Encoded protein: CASSSMTVGGGNTIYF.

The V call is TRBV5-4, the J call TRBJ2-1; D might be TRBD2 (5 bases). Germline CDR1 reads SGHNT; CDR2 reads YYREEE (reference sequence). There are 14 residues in the CDR3. The V end lost 1 base, the J end lost 5 bases, and 10 bases lay between the germline ends. This CDR3 is CASSLTRSNNEQFF. The CDR3 nucleotides read TGTGCCAGCAGCTTGACTAGGTCAAACAATGAGCAGTTCTTC.

The chain couples TRBV27 to TRBJ2-7, with 7 bases matching TRBD1. In germline, CDR1 is MNHEY, CDR2 SMNVEV (reference sequence). This CDR3 spans 17 amino acids. V gave up 5 bases and J gave up 3 bases; unmatched junction bases: 16. CDR3 DNA: TGTGCCAGCAGTACCAGACAGGGCCCCGCGGTGGTCTACGAGCAGTACTTC. Amino acids: CASSTRQGPAVVYEQYF.

The chain couples TRBV6-1 to TRBJ1-5; D remains unclear. CDR3 length: 14 amino acids. V lost 1 base and J 6 bases, leaving 10 bases between the germline ends. Looked up from germline, CDR1 is MNHNS and CDR2 is SASEGT. The CDR3 region is CASSEGNTGQPQHF. In DNA form, the CDR3 reads TGTGCCAGCAGTGAAGGGAATACTGGTCAGCCCCAGCATTTT.

The table lists this clone with a count of one. The gene calls are TRBV7-3 and TRBJ2-1; 9 bases line up with TRBD2. CDR1 and CDR2 from the germline V gene are SGHTA and FQGTGA. J was trimmed by 3 bases and V by 5 bases; bases with no gene match: 5. This CDR3 comprises 15 residues. The CDR3 DNA sequence: TGTGCCAGCAGCCAGGCTAGCGGGAACTACAATGAGCAGTTCTTC. It specifies CASSQASGNYNEQFF.

The genes are TRBV7-2 and TRBJ2-2; possible D gene TRBD2, 6 bases. The CDR3 contains 16 residues. Germline-derived CDR1 and CDR2 are SGHTA and FQGNSA. Trimming pared 5 bases from V and 5 bases from J, leaving 18 bases between. This CDR3 reads CASSPRTTQGTGELFF. In DNA, the CDR3 is TGTGCCAGCAGCCCCAGGACTACTCAGGGTACCGGGGAGCTGTTTTTT.

J is TRBJ2-5 and V is TRBV30; D gene ambiguous. The CDR3 loop spans 13 amino acids. Germline CDR1 and CDR2: GTSNPN and SVGIG (reference sequence). V lost 4 bases and J lost 2, with 11 bases in between. CDR3 amino acids: CAWNLSPQETQYF. The CDR3 DNA reads TGTGCCTGGAACCTGAGTCCTCAAGAGACCCAGTACTTC.

In this sample, this clone turned up a few times. The chain combines TRBV11-2 with TRBJ2-6, with TRBD1 matching over 9 bases. CDR1 and CDR2 (germline): SGHAT, FQNNGV. The junction had 10 bases not matched to a gene; V was cut back by 6 bases and J by 1 base. The CDR3 contains 18 residues. The CDR3 loop is CASRKPPGQGSGANVLTF. The CDR3 DNA sequence: TGTGCCAGCAGGAAGCCTCCGGGACAGGGTTCTGGGGCCAACGTCCTGACTTTC.

The chain carries TRBV19 and TRBJ2-3; 8 nucleotides agree with TRBD1. V gave up 7 bases and J gave up 6 bases; unmatched junction bases: 6. Germline V CDR1 and CDR2: LNHDA, SQIVND (reference sequence). The CDR3 is 13 residues long. Written as DNA, the CDR3 is TGTGCCAGTATTCACAGGGGGACTGATACGCAGTATTTT. This sequence encodes CASIHRGTDTQYF. The complete variable domain, with remaining parts taken from reference TRBV19 and TRBJ2-3, reads DGGITQSPKYLFRKEGQNVTLSCEQNLNHDAMYWYRQDPGQGLRLIYYSQIVNDFQKGDIAEGYSVSREKKESFPLTVTSAQKNPTAFYLCASIHRGTDTQYFGPGTRLTVL.

This clone was detected only a few times. CDR3 sequence: CASSRIATNEKLFF. For the CDR3, the DNA is TGCGCCAGCAGCCGCATTGCAACTAATGAAAAACTGTTTTTT. The chain employs TRBV4-3 and TRBJ1-4; D gene uncertain. The CDR3 extends over 14 amino acids. The germline gives CDR1 LGHNA, CDR2 YSLEER. Between the trimmed V and J ends, which lost 4 bases and 0 bases, there was a span of 6 bases.

V and J are TRBV6-6 and TRBJ1-5; 7 nucleotides line up with TRBD1. Germline values: CDR1 MNHNY, CDR2 SVGAGI (reference sequence). This CDR3 spans 13 amino acids. After removal of 6 bases from V and 6 bases from J, the junction contained 5 bases not matched to a gene. CDR3 amino acids: CASRGDRVQPQHF. The CDR3 DNA is TGTGCCAGCAGGGGAGACAGGGTTCAGCCCCAGCATTTT.

This clone occurred a few times. The chain employs TRBV10-1 and TRBJ2-7; no clear D gene. V lost 0 bases and J 3 bases, leaving 9 bases between the germline ends. The germline gives CDR1 WNHNN, CDR2 SYGVQD (reference sequence). This CDR3 is built from 14 residues. The CDR3 reads CASSESTRGYEQYF. CDR3 nucleotides: TGCGCCAGCAGTGAGTCGACTCGAGGCTACGAGCAGTACTTC.

This clone was seen only a few times. This chain links TRBV29-1 with TRBJ1-2; D ambiguous. Germline V gives CDR1 SQVTM, CDR2 ANQGSEA. CDR3 length equals 11 residues. V was shortened by 3 bases and J by 8 bases, with 10 bases between the two germline ends. CDR3 sequence: CSVEGREGYTF. The DNA for the CDR3 is TGCAGCGTTGAGGGGAGAGAGGGCTACACCTTC.

The chain joins TRBV2 to TRBJ2-7; D is perhaps TRBD1 or TRBD2 (6 bases each). Germline V lookup: CDR1 SNHLY, CDR2 FYNNEI. Trimming cost V 7 bases and J 2 bases, with 18 bases left between them. This CDR3 comprises 15 residues. CDR3 amino acids: CASKSSRDKPYEQYF. The CDR3 DNA sequence: TGTGCCAGCAAATCGTCGCGGGACAAACCCTACGAGCAGTACTTC.

This chain joins TRBV10-1 and TRBJ2-2, with 8 bases aligning to TRBD2. CDR1 and CDR2 (germline): WNHNN, SYGVQD (reference sequence). J lost 5 bases, V lost 0 bases, and 2 bases had no gene match. This CDR3 has 15 residues. Here the CDR3 reads CASSESSGRTGELFF. CDR3 sequence (DNA): TGCGCCAGCAGTGAGTCAAGCGGGAGAACCGGGGAGCTGTTTTTT.

V usage is TRBV10-3 and J usage is TRBJ1-3; 7 bases are a match to TRBD1. Germline CDR1 ENHRY, CDR2 SYGVKD. This CDR3 is built from 15 residues. With V trimmed by 0 bases and J by 7 bases, 6 bases remained unmatched. As DNA, the CDR3 is TGTGCCATCAGTGAGTCTGGGAGGGGGCAGAACACCATATATTTT. It encodes CAISESGRGQNTIYF.

The genes are TRBV11-2 and TRBJ1-1; D is ambiguous. The V and J ends lost 1 base and 10 bases respectively, with 10 bases between them. Germline CDR1 is SGHAT and CDR2 is FQNNGV. The CDR3 has 12 residues. The CDR3 DNA sequence: TGTGCCAGCAGCTTAGTAGGTAGAGGAGCTTTCTTT. It is translated as CASSLVGRGAFF.

This sequence joins TRBV9 and TRBJ2-3, with 9 bases fitting TRBD1. CDR3 size: 17 residues. From germline, CDR1 is SGDLS and CDR2 YYNGEE. The J segment lost 4 bases and the V segment lost 0 bases, leaving 9 bases of the junction unmatched. The CDR3 bases are TGTGCCAGCAGCGTAGATCCCGGGACAGGGATGGCAGATACGCAGTATTTT. Its protein product is CASSVDPGTGMADTQYF. Variable domain in full (rest from reference TRBV9 and TRBJ2-3): DSGVTQTPKHLITATGQRVTLRCSPRSGDLSVYWYQQSLDQGLQFLIQYYNGEERAKGNILERFSAQQFPDLHSELNLSSLELGDSALYFCASSVDPGTGMADTQYFGPGTRLTVL.

This chain uses TRBV2 with TRBJ2-1, with D maybe TRBD1 (5 bases). The CDR3 extends over 12 amino acids. The germline V and J ends were trimmed by 5 bases and 4 bases, with 6 bases remaining between them. Germline V lookup: CDR1 SNHLY, CDR2 FYNNEI. CDR3 nucleotide sequence: TGTGCCAGCAGTACAGGTTACAATGAGCAGTTCTTC. It translates to CASSTGYNEQFF.

The chain has TRBV9 and TRBJ2-3, with 10 bases lining up with TRBD2. The CDR3 runs to 18 residues. Looked up from germline, CDR1 is SGDLS and CDR2 is YYNGEE. V dropped 0 bases and J dropped 2; count of bases not matched to a gene: 9. CDR3 region: CASSVGLAGVGLTDTQYF. CDR3 bases: TGTGCCAGCAGCGTAGGTCTAGCGGGGGTGGGTCTCACAGATACGCAGTATTTT.

The CDR3 protein is CASSGGPDRYSSPLHF. Written as DNA, the CDR3 is TGTGCCAGCAGTGGGGGACCGGACAGGTATTCCTCACCCCTCCACTTT. The rearrangement links TRBV25-1 to TRBJ1-6; 7 bases are a match to TRBD1. This CDR3 is 16 amino acids long. The germline CDR1 and CDR2 sequences are MGHDK and SYGVNS. After removal of 4 bases from V and 10 bases from J, the junction contained 13 bases not matched to a gene.